Listed below are T cell receptor beta chains from one sample, sequenced in a study of Ad26.COV2.S vaccination and SARS-CoV-2 variants. Only in-frame clones appear in the TCRdb table, and some are missing; sequencing was by immunoSEQ multiplex PCR. Altogether about 350,000 clones are present, around nine tenths being singletons, with the ten largest covering around 5%. The material sequenced was peripheral blood, taken in a trial of Ad26.COV2.S vaccine versus placebo. The receptors derive from a person aged 18 to 59 who received the Ad26.COV2.S COVID-19 vaccine or a placebo. Both conserved end residues are part of each CDR3. Each record gives: V gene, D gene, clone size, J gene, CDR3 DNA, CDR3 protein. A D gene is named only where the DNA matches it firmly. Rows give clone size only sometimes, using once, few, many, or a class for an expanded clone.

>TRBV5-1|-|-|TRBJ2-7
TGCGCCAGCAGCTTCATTTTCGGGAAGGGCGAGTCAGATTACGAGCAGTACTTC
CASSFIFGKGESDYEQYF
>TRBV25-1|TRBD1|-|TRBJ1-5
TGTGCCAGCAGTGAGGGGGACAGGGAGGATCAGCCCCAGCATTTT
CASSEGDREDQPQHF
>TRBV2|-|-|TRBJ2-5
TGTGCCAGCAGTGTCGAGCGGGTCAGCGGGGAGACCCAGTACTTC
CASSVERVSGETQYF
>TRBV18|-|once|TRBJ1-1
TGTGCCAGCGCTCCCGGGACACCCAACACTGAAGCTTTCTTT
CASAPGTPNTEAFF
>TRBV5-1|TRBD1|once|TRBJ1-6
TGCGCCAGCAGCGCACAGGGGTCAGGTTCACCCCTCCACTTT
CASSAQGSGSPLHF
>TRBV27|-|once|TRBJ2-6
TGTGCCAGCAGTTTACTGGTCTCTGGGGCCAACGTCCTGACTTTC
CASSLLVSGANVLTF
>TRBV5-6|-|-|TRBJ2-7
TGTGCCAGCAGCTTGGTAGGCCGAAAACAAAGGTACGAGCAGTACTTC
CASSLVGRKQRYEQYF
>TRBV4-1|-|many|TRBJ1-6
TGCGCCAGCAGCCAAACGACAATTTCACCCCTCCACTTT
CASSQTTISPLHF
>TRBV5-1|TRBD2|-|TRBJ2-7
TGCGCCAGCACTAGGGAGGGGTCCTACGAGCAGTACTTC
CASTREGSYEQYF
>TRBV5-1|-|-|TRBJ2-1
TGCGCCAGCAGGCCCATAGCGAACTCCTACAATGAGCAGTTCTTC
CASRPIANSYNEQFF
>TRBV6-2/TRBV6-3|-|once|TRBJ2-7
TGTGCCAGCAGTCCCTATTCGGTCGGGAGTCACGAGCAGTACTTC
CASSPYSVGSHEQYF
>TRBV11-2|TRBD1|-|TRBJ2-1
TGTGCCAGCAGCTTATCGACAGGGTTGGCCAATGAGCAGTTCTTC
CASSLSTGLANEQFF
>TRBV6-2/TRBV6-3|-|-|TRBJ2-3
TGTGCCAGCAGTACTTTGCCTCAGGGGTTGGCAGATACGCAGTATTTT
CASSTLPQGLADTQYF
>TRBV28|-|-|TRBJ1-3
TGTGCCAGCAGCGATCCGACAGGAACCTCTGGAAACACCATATATTTT
CASSDPTGTSGNTIYF
>TRBV6-2/TRBV6-3|TRBD2|-|TRBJ2-1
TGTGCCAGCAGTTACTTCGAGACTAGCGGGGCCTATGAGCAGTTCTTC
CASSYFETSGAYEQFF
>TRBV5-5|TRBD1|-|TRBJ2-2
TGTGCCAGCAGCCGGAACAGGGGCACGAACACCGGGGAGCTGTTTTTT
CASSRNRGTNTGELFF
>TRBV29-1|-|-|TRBJ1-1
TGCAGCGCCATACGAGGTACCGACACTGAAGCTTTCTTT
CSAIRGTDTEAFF
>TRBV5-1|TRBD2|-|TRBJ2-1
TGCGCCAGCAGGTCAGGCGGGAGCGGGGTAGACAATGAGCAGTTCTTC
CASRSGGSGVDNEQFF
>TRBV7-9|TRBD1|-|TRBJ1-6
TGTGCCAGCAGCCCTGACCGGGCAGGGGGTTATTCACCCCTCCACTTT
CASSPDRAGGYSPLHF
>TRBV5-6|-|-|TRBJ1-5
TGTGCCAGCAGCTTGGGATCTGGTCAGCCCCAGCATTTT
CASSLGSGQPQHF
>TRBV19|TRBD1|few|TRBJ2-2
TGTGCCTGCACTCAGAGAGGACAGGGTGACACCGGGGAGCTGTTTTTT
CACTQRGQGDTGELFF
>TRBV6-2/TRBV6-3|-|-|TRBJ2-3
TGTGCCAGCAGTTTTAACACAGATACGCAGTATTTT
CASSFNTDTQYF
>TRBV4-1|TRBD1|-|TRBJ2-5
TGCGCCAGCAGCCAGGTTGGGACAGGGGAAGAGACCCAGTACTTC
CASSQVGTGEETQYF
>TRBV19|-|-|TRBJ1-1
TGTGCCAGTAGCCCATCTAAATACACTGAAGCTTTCTTT
CASSPSKYTEAFF
>TRBV4-2|TRBD1|-|TRBJ1-1
TGTGCCAGCAGCCCCCACAGGGGGACTAACACTGAAGCTTTCTTT
CASSPHRGTNTEAFF
>TRBV4-2|-|-|TRBJ2-1
TGTGCCAGCAGCCAAGTAAGGGACTCCGTTGGCAATGAGCAGTTCTTC
CASSQVRDSVGNEQFF
>TRBV14|TRBD1|-|TRBJ1-2
TGTGCCAGCAGCCAGTGGGGACAGCTCTATGGCTACACCTTC
CASSQWGQLYGYTF
>TRBV7-3|TRBD1|-|TRBJ1-1
TGTGCCAGCAGCTCCGTGGACAGGGGGCGAGCTTTCTTT
CASSSVDRGRAFF
>TRBV28|-|-|TRBJ1-4
TGTGCCAGCAGTCCCCGCGGGTTCTATGAAAAACTGTTTTTT
CASSPRGFYEKLFF
>TRBV5-1|-|-|TRBJ2-5
TGCGCCAGCAGCTTGGCCTCCGAGACCCAGTACTTC
CASSLASETQYF